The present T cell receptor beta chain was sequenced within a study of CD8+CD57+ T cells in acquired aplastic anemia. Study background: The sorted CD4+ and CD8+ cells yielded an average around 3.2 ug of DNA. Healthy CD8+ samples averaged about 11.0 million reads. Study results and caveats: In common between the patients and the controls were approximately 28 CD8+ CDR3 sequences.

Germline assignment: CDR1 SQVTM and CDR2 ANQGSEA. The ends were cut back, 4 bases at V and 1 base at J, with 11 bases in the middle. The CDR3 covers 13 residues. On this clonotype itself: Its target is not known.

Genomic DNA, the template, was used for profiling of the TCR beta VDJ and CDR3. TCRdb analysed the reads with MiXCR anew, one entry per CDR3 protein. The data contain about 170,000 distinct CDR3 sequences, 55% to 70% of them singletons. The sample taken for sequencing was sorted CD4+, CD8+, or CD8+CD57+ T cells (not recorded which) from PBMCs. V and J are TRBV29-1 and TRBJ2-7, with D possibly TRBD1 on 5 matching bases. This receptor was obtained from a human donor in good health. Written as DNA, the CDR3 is TGCAGCGTTGGTACCCGACAGTCCTACGAGCAGTACTTC. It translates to CSVGTRQSYEQYF.